These 29 T cell receptor beta chains came from one sample sequenced in a study of shared clonotypes between healthy human individuals. CD45RO-negative, CCR7-selected cells formed the naive CD8 fraction, which excluded terminally differentiated effector memory CD45RA+ cells. Clones were sequenced by immunoSEQ multiplex PCR, and TCRdb holds only the in-frame ones, with some missing. The sample includes roughly 770,000 clones, about 96% seen only once; the top ten take under 0.3%. The sequenced sample was naive CD8+ T cells sorted from blood. The receptors derive from a man aged 25 to 40 in good health.

V and J are TRBV9 and TRBJ2-1, with D possibly being TRBD1 or TRBD2 (6 bases each). With 3 bases removed from V and 9 bases from J, the gap between germline ends came to 16 bases. Germline CDR1 SGDLS, CDR2 YYNGEE. This CDR3 region has 14 residues. The DNA of the CDR3 is TGTGCCAGCAGCGAGAGAGTGGGGGGCAGTGAGCAGTTCTTC. Translated, it gives CASSERVGGSEQFF. The variable domain in full, with the rest retrieved from reference TRBV9 and TRBJ2-1, is DSGVTQTPKHLITATGQRVTLRCSPRSGDLSVYWYQQSLDQGLQFLIQYYNGEERAKGNILERFSAQQFPDLHSELNLSSLELGDSALYFCASSERVGGSEQFFGPGTRLTVL.

The chain has TRBV10-2 and TRBJ1-1; D remains unclear. V gave up 10 bases and J gave up 8 bases, with 17 bases separating them. CDR3 length: 12 amino acids. CDR1 WSHSY and CDR2 SAAADI come from the germline V gene. The CDR3 is CATINGQLEAFF. CDR3 DNA sequence: TGCGCCACTATTAACGGGCAGTTAGAAGCTTTCTTT.

The chain carries TRBV7-2 and TRBJ1-2; D is ambiguous. The CDR3 totals 14 residues. From germline, CDR1 is SGHTA and CDR2 FQGNSA. V lost 2 bases, J lost 0 bases, and 7 bases lay in between. CDR3 nucleotides: TGTGCCAGCAGCTTATCTTCCACTAACTATGGCTACACCTTC. It yields the protein CASSLSSTNYGYTF.

In nucleotides, the CDR3 is TGTGCCAGCAGTCCCGTGGACAACGGCTACGAGCAGTACTTC. The encoded protein is CASSPVDNGYEQYF. J is TRBJ2-7 and V is TRBV27, with D tentatively TRBD1 (5 bases). In germline, CDR1 is MNHEY, CDR2 SMNVEV (reference sequence). The V gene lost 5 bases and the J gene lost 3 bases, with 14 bases spanning the gap. The CDR3 is 14 residues long.

The rearrangement links TRBV19 to TRBJ1-2; D gene ambiguous. V gave up 6 bases and J gave up 4 bases, with 18 bases separating them. Germline CDR1 is LNHDA and CDR2 is SQIVND (reference sequence). The CDR3 loop spans 15 amino acids. The CDR3 is CASSHVVGHFYGYTF. The CDR3 DNA reads TGTGCCAGTAGCCACGTAGTTGGTCATTTCTATGGCTACACCTTC. Full variable domain (rest looked up from reference TRBV19 and TRBJ1-2): DGGITQSPKYLFRKEGQNVTLSCEQNLNHDAMYWYRQDPGQGLRLIYYSQIVNDFQKGDIAEGYSVSREKKESFPLTVTSAQKNPTAFYLCASSHVVGHFYGYTFGSGTRLTVV.

The V and J genes are TRBV7-9 and TRBJ1-2; no firm D call. Trimming cost V 1 base and J 5 bases, with 14 bases left between them. Germline values: CDR1 SEHNR, CDR2 FQNEAQ (reference sequence). This CDR3 contains 15 residues. This CDR3 is CASSLGDGGRYGYTF. In nucleotides, the CDR3 is TGTGCCAGCAGCTTAGGAGACGGAGGTCGATATGGCTACACCTTC. Full variable domain (outside the CDR3, taken from reference TRBV7-9 and TRBJ1-2): DTGVSQNPRHKITKRGQNVTFRCDPISEHNRLYWYRQTLGQGPEFLTYFQNEAQLEKSRLLSDRFSAERPKGSFSTLEIQRTEQGDSAMYLCASSLGDGGRYGYTFGSGTRLTVV.

This clone was seen a single time. This chain links TRBV10-3 with TRBJ2-1; D might be TRBD2 (6 bases). The V and J ends lost 0 bases and 8 bases respectively, with 11 bases between them. The germline CDR1 and CDR2 sequences are ENHRY and SYGVKD. The CDR3 loop spans 14 amino acids. CDR3 sequence reads: CAISESGRMYEQFF. The CDR3 DNA is TGTGCCATCAGTGAGTCCGGGAGAATGTATGAGCAGTTCTTC.

The chain's CDR3 is CASSPRTGLYEQYF. The DNA for the CDR3 is TGTGCCAGCAGCCCCAGGACAGGCTTGTACGAGCAGTACTTC. The V gene is TRBV27, the J gene TRBJ2-7, with 7 positions matching TRBD1. The CDR3 has 14 residues. J was trimmed by 4 bases and V by 6 bases; bases with no gene match: 9. The V gene's germline CDR1 is MNHEY and CDR2 SMNVEV (reference sequence).

The CDR3 DNA is TGTGCCAGCAGTGAACTTGGAAGGGGGAAATACGAGCAGTACTTC. It specifies CASSELGRGKYEQYF. V gene TRBV6-1 combines with J gene TRBJ2-7; D possibly corresponds to TRBD1 (6 bases). Germline V gene data show CDR1 as MNHNS and CDR2 as SASEGT. V was clipped by 2 bases and J by 4 bases, with 15 bases between them. This CDR3 has 15 amino acids.

J is TRBJ1-3 and V is TRBV7-7; 7 positions match TRBD1. This CDR3 is built from 14 residues. Germline V gene lookup returns CDR1 SSHAT and CDR2 FNYEAQ (reference sequence). With 5 bases clipped from V and 4 bases from J, the junction kept 5 bases outside the gene matches. In DNA form, the CDR3 reads TGTGCCAGCAGCCCGCTGACAGGGGGAAACACCATATATTTT. This sequence encodes CASSPLTGGNTIYF.

The chain couples TRBV30 to TRBJ2-2, with a tentative D call TRBD2 (5 bases). In germline, CDR1 is GTSNPN, CDR2 SVGIG (reference sequence). V dropped 0 bases and J dropped 2 bases, with 10 bases sitting between them. CDR3 length equals 15 residues. CDR3 in amino acids: CAWSVGGSNTGELFF. Written as DNA, the CDR3 is TGTGCCTGGAGTGTAGGTGGGAGCAACACCGGGGAGCTGTTTTTT.

To note about this clone: At the DNA level, this CDR3 is encoded by other sequences in the same sample as well. The chain combines TRBV18 with TRBJ2-7; D is unclear. Trimming removed 3 bases at V and 2 bases at J, with 8 bases between. The CDR3 sequence is 13 residues long. Germline loops: CDR1 KGHSH, CDR2 LQKENI. Written as DNA, the CDR3 is TGTGCCAGCTCACCCACAGTTACCTACGAGCAGTACTTC. Its translation is CASSPTVTYEQYF.

This clone was detected only once. The chain combines TRBV4-1 with TRBJ2-5; D is perhaps TRBD1 or TRBD2 (5 bases each). The CDR3 sequence is 15 residues long. The V end lost 0 bases, the J end lost 4 bases, and 12 bases lay between the germline ends. Germline V gives CDR1 MGHRA, CDR2 YSYEKL. For the CDR3, the DNA is TGCGCCAGCAGCCAAGATGAGGGGTTACGAGAGACCCAGTACTTC. Translating gives CASSQDEGLRETQYF.

CDR3 loop: CASSIVATGELFF. The CDR3 region has the DNA TGTGCCAGTAGTATAGTGGCCACCGGGGAGCTGTTTTTT. The rearrangement uses TRBV19 and TRBJ2-2; the D is unclear. Per germline, CDR1 LNHDA and CDR2 SQIVND (reference sequence). Trimming pared 1 base from V and 4 bases from J, leaving 4 bases between. CDR3 length equals 13 residues.

The chain has TRBV11-1 and TRBJ2-2; no definite D call. This CDR3 spans 13 amino acids. The V end lost 1 base, the J end lost 3 bases, and 3 bases lay between the germline ends. CDR1 is SGHAT, CDR2 FQDESV, per germline (reference sequence). DNA for the CDR3: TGTGCCAGCAGCTTAGAGTACACCGGGGAGCTGTTTTTT. Its translation: CASSLEYTGELFF.

V and J are TRBV19 and TRBJ1-2; tentative D call: TRBD1 (5 bases). Trimming stripped 3 bases from V and 5 bases from J, with 25 bases between. The CDR3 runs to 18 residues. Germline assignment: CDR1 LNHDA and CDR2 SQIVND (reference sequence). The CDR3 coding sequence is TGTGCCAGTAGTATCTCCAGGGATCTTATCGGTTTTAAGTATGGCTACACCTTC. Translated, it gives CASSISRDLIGFKYGYTF.

The chain is built from TRBV2 and TRBJ2-1; 7 nucleotides match TRBD1. V lost 5 bases, J lost 3 bases, and 10 bases stayed unmatched. Germline CDR1 SNHLY, CDR2 FYNNEI. The CDR3 extends over 16 amino acids. In DNA, the CDR3 is TGTGCCAGCAGTTCCTGGGACAGAGAAGTCTACAATGAGCAGTTCTTC. Amino acids: CASSSWDREVYNEQFF.

J is TRBJ2-7 and V is TRBV19; D gene unclear. V lost 6 bases and J lost 5, with 20 bases in between. This CDR3 spans 15 amino acids. The V gene's germline CDR1 is LNHDA and CDR2 SQIVND (reference sequence). The CDR3 nucleotides are TGTGCCAGTAGCGACTTGACTGGGGTCGTCGACGAGCAGTACTTC. Its translation: CASSDLTGVVDEQYF.

The chain links TRBV27 to TRBJ1-2; TRBD1 matches 8 bases. Unmatched junction bases numbered 5, after V lost 4 bases and J lost 7 bases. The CDR3 sequence is 13 residues long. Germline-derived CDR1 and CDR2 are MNHEY and SMNVEV (reference sequence). CDR3: CASSSGGSGGYTF. CDR3 sequence (DNA): TGTGCCAGCAGTTCAGGGGGCTCGGGTGGCTACACCTTC.

The V gene is TRBV29-1, the J gene TRBJ2-1; maybe TRBD2 (6 bases). The CDR3 consists of 13 residues. Trimming took off 6 bases at V and 8 bases at J, with 17 bases between the two ends. CDR1 and CDR2 from the germline V gene are SQVTM and ANQGSEA. The CDR3 spells CSVPGLQSDEQFF. The CDR3 region has the DNA TGCAGCGTCCCGGGACTCCAGAGTGATGAGCAGTTCTTC.

The J gene is TRBJ2-3, the V gene TRBV11-2; 7 bases agree with TRBD2. In germline, CDR1 is SGHAT, CDR2 FQNNGV. The CDR3 totals 17 residues. The junction had 17 bases not matched to a gene; V was cut back by 5 bases and J by 6 bases. The CDR3 region has the DNA TGTGCCAGCAGCCACCGGAGGGTCCACCCGCGGGGGGATACGCAGTATTTT. Amino acid sequence: CASSHRRVHPRGDTQYF. Complete variable domain (other parts from reference TRBV11-2 and TRBJ2-3): EAGVAQSPRYKIIEKRQSVAFWCNPISGHATLYWYQQILGQGPKLLIQFQNNGVVDDSQLPKDRFSAERLKGVDSTLKIQPAKLEDSAVYLCASSHRRVHPRGDTQYFGPGTRLTVL.

The chain has TRBV7-6 and TRBJ1-2; 9 nucleotides line up with TRBD1. The V gene's germline CDR1 is SGHVS and CDR2 FNYEAQ. Losses at the gene ends were 2 bases for V and 3 bases for J; bases not matched to a gene: 10. This CDR3 spans 17 amino acids. CDR3 DNA sequence: TGTGCCAGCAGCTTAACCCTGGGACAGGGAGATGACTATGGCTACACCTTC. Translated, it gives CASSLTLGQGDDYGYTF.

The chain joins TRBV14 to TRBJ2-7, with D unclear. CDR3 size: 14 residues. Trimming shortened V by 6 bases and J by 0 bases, and 12 bases separated the two germline ends. CDR1 SGHDN and CDR2 FVKESK come from the germline V gene. The CDR3 coding sequence is TGTGCCAGCAGTCCGCTTACTTTCTCCTACGAGCAGTACTTC. Protein product: CASSPLTFSYEQYF.

The J gene is TRBJ2-3, the V gene TRBV11-2; D is possibly TRBD1 or TRBD2 (5 bases each). Germline lookup yields CDR1 SGHAT and CDR2 FQNNGV. The length of the CDR3 is 13 residues. Trimming took 5 bases from V and 4 from J, leaving 10 bases between them. The DNA of the CDR3 is TGTGCCAGCAGCCCGTTGGGGGCAGATACGCAGTATTTT. Protein sequence: CASSPLGADTQYF.

V and J are TRBV5-5 and TRBJ2-3; weak D call: TRBD1 (5 bases). The CDR3 totals 11 residues. The germline gives CDR1 SGHKS, CDR2 YYEKEE (reference sequence). Trimming shortened V by 6 bases and J by 7 bases, and 9 bases separated the two germline ends. CDR3 sequence (DNA): TGTGCCAGCACCCAGGGAAATACGCAGTATTTT. Protein product: CASTQGNTQYF.

This sequence joins TRBV7-9 and TRBJ2-7; D perhaps matches TRBD2 (6 bases). Germline V gene sequence: CDR1 SEHNR, CDR2 FQNEAQ (reference sequence). The CDR3 is made up of 14 amino acids. V lost 5 bases and J 3 bases, leaving 14 bases between the germline ends. The CDR3 loop reads CASSPDYGDYEQYF. CDR3 nucleotide sequence: TGTGCCAGCAGCCCGGACTACGGGGACTACGAGCAGTACTTC.

Details on this clone: This specimen includes other DNA sequences encoding the same CDR3. The V and J genes are TRBV19 and TRBJ2-7, with 9 bases lining up with TRBD1. V trimming: 3 bases; J trimming: 4 bases; junction bases outside the gene matches: 4. Germline lookup yields CDR1 LNHDA and CDR2 SQIVND (reference sequence). The CDR3 loop spans 14 amino acids. In DNA, the CDR3 is TGTGCCAGTAGTATCCGGGACAGGGCGTACGAGCAGTACTTC. Its translation: CASSIRDRAYEQYF.

The CDR3 spells CASSYGRTGVDYGYTF. The CDR3 DNA is TGTGCCAGCAGTTACGGTAGGACAGGGGTTGACTATGGCTACACCTTC. The gene calls are TRBV28 and TRBJ1-2, with 9 bases aligning to TRBD1. J gave up 3 bases and V 4 bases, and 9 bases lay outside the gene matches. Germline V gives CDR1 MDHEN, CDR2 SYDVKM. This CDR3 contains 16 residues.

The CDR3 DNA follows: TGTGCCAGCAGCTTAAGGCTGAGGAGTTACAATGAGCAGTTCTTC. As protein: CASSLRLRSYNEQFF. The chain carries TRBV7-6 and TRBJ2-1; the D is unclear. This CDR3 spans 15 amino acids. Between the trimmed V and J ends, which lost 2 bases and 4 bases, there was a span of 12 bases. Germline lookup yields CDR1 SGHVS and CDR2 FNYEAQ.